The TCR beta chain described here comes from a study of OX40 agonist ivuxolimab in advanced cancers. Describing the broader study: Ivuxolimab was an agonistic, fully human IgG2 monoclonal antibody directed against OX40 (CD134), a costimulatory receptor. Intravenous ivuxolimab was administered to patients every 2 weeks at six dose levels: 0.01, 0.1, 0.3, 1.5, 3 and 10 mg/kg. Of the roughly 52 dose-escalation patients, hepatocellular carcinoma was present in about 20, melanoma in approximately 15, renal cell carcinoma in 9 and head and neck cancer in 9. A male proportion of roughly 85% and a mean age of 60 years, ranging from roughly 23 to 80, were recorded for the dose-escalation cohort. Patients were allowed to have had prior anti-PD-1, anti-PD-L1 or anti-CTLA-4 therapy, and approximately 43% of the dose-escalation patients had previously received checkpoint inhibitors. Partial responses occurred in three dose-escalation patients, of whom one had hepatocellular carcinoma and two had cutaneous melanoma. Peripheral TCRbeta sequencing aimed to test whether ivuxolimab altered TCR sequence diversity and caused clonal T-cell expansion. The paper reports the monotherapy dose-escalation portion (N of about 54 patients) of the phase I ivuxolimab trial. Study-level results and caveats: Low levels of normalized T-cell clonal expansion were also seen in some patients who did not respond. The antigen specificity of the clonally expanded peripheral T cells was not determined. In the 0.1-3.0 mg/kg groups, partial responders had among the lowest normalized peripheral clonal expansion, particularly in CD8+ T cells. After ivuxolimab, expanded clones were on average more numerous among CD8+ T cells than among CD4+ T cells. At doses of 0.1 to 3.0 mg/kg, clonal expansion of both CD4+ and CD8+ blood T cells was observed from baseline to week 6.

In the case of this clone: Its antigen is not yet known. No quality values exist for individual bases; no much larger clone is one base distant.

Patients with autoimmune disease history or receiving systemic immunosuppression were excluded from the trial. Peripheral blood for TCR sequencing was collected from all dose cohorts at baseline, on cycle 4 day 1, and on cycle 7 day 1. Samples came from an open-label, multicenter, first-in-human phase I dose-escalation trial of ivuxolimab. Adults with locally advanced or metastatic head and neck squamous cell, hepatocellular, melanoma or renal cell carcinoma were enrolled in the trial. Before TCR sequencing, CD4+ T cells and CD8+ T cells were sorted from peripheral blood as separate populations. Measured from the cysteine to the phenylalanine, the CDR3 is 13 residues long. CDR3 DNA is the only sequence kept; it has 39 bases, read in frame from the first base. Taken from the germline V gene (reference sequence), the CDR1 and CDR2 loops are GTSNPN and SVGIG. Deletion took 0 bases off V and 4 bases off J, with a span of 4 bases between the germline ends.

Genomic DNA was isolated from the sorted cells so that the TCRbeta CDR3 region could be sequenced. The immunoSEQ Assay was used for sequencing of TCRbeta CDR3 regions. TCRdb carries this immuneACCESS record with in-frame sequences only. Its versions omit some clonotypes, under half of them owing to an unresolved V gene in the studies checked, with the rest unexplained. In this sample the table shows 83,000 or so clones, about 81% of which occur a single time. Roughly 1.8% of the sample rests with the top ten. Material: CD4+ or CD8+ T cells sorted from blood, obtained in a trial of the OX40 agonist ivuxolimab. The V gene is TRBV30 and the J gene is TRBJ1-6, with no reliable assignment of the D segment. The TCR was taken from an adult with an advanced solid tumor such as melanoma, head and neck, liver or kidney cancer. The CDR3 reads CAWSVSYNSPLHF. The DNA sequence is as follows: TGTGCCTGGAGTGTATCTTATAATTCACCCCTCCACTTT.